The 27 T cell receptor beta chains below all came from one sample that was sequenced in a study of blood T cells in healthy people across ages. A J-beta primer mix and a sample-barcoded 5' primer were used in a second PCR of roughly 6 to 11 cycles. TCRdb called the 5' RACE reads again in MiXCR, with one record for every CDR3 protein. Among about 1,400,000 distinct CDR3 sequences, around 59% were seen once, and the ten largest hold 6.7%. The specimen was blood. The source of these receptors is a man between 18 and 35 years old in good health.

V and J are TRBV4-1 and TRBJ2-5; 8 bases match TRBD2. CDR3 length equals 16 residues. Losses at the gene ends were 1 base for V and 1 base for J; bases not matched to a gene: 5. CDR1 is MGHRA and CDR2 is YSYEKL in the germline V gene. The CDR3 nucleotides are TGCGCCAGCAGCCAAGCCCCGGGAGGGCCCCAAGAGACCCAGTACTTC. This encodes CASSQAPGGPQETQYF.

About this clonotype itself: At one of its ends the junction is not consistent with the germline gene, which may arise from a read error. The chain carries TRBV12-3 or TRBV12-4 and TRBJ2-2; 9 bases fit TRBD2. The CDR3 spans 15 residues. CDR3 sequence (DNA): TGTGCCAGCAGGTTAGCGGGAGTGAGGACCGGGGAGCTGTTTTTT. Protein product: CASRLAGVRTGELFF.

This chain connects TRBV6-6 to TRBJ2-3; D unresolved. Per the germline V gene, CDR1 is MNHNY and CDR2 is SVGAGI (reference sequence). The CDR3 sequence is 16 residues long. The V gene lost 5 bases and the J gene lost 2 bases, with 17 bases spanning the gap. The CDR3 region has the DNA TGTGCCAGCAGTCCACCCCCAGAAACTAACACAGATACGCAGTATTTT. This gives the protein CASSPPPETNTDTQYF.

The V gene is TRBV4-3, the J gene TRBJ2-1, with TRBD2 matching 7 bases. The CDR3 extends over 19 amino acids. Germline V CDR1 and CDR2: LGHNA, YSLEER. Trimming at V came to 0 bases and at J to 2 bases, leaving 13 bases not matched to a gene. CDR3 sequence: CASSQDGGWASGAYNEQFF. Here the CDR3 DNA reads TGCGCCAGCAGCCAAGACGGTGGGTGGGCTAGCGGAGCCTACAATGAGCAGTTCTTC.

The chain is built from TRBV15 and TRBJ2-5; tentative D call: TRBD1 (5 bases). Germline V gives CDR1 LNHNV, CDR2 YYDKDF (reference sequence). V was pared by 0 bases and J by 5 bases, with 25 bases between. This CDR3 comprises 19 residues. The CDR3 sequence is CATSRDHLGFVRDRETQYF. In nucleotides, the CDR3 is TGTGCCACCAGCAGAGATCATTTAGGGTTTGTCAGGGATCGCGAGACCCAGTACTTC.

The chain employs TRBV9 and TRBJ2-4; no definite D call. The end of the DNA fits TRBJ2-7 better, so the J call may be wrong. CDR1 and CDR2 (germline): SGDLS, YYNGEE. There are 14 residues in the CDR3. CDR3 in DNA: TGTGCCAGCAGCGTAACCCAGTCAAGGATCGAGCAGTACTTC. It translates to CASSVTQSRIEQYF.

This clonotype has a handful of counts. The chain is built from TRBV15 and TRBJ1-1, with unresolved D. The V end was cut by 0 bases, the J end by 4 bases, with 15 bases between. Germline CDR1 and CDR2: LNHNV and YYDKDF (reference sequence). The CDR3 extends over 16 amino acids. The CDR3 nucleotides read TGTGCCACCAGCAGAGACCGATGGGGAGGCGGCACTGAAGCTTTCTTT. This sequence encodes CATSRDRWGGGTEAFF.

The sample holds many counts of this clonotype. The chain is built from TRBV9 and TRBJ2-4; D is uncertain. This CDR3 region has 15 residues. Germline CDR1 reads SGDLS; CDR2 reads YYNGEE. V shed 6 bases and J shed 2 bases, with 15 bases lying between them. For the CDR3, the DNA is TGTGCCAGCACTGGCTACCCTGGTCCCAAAAACATTCAGTACTTC. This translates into CASTGYPGPKNIQYF.

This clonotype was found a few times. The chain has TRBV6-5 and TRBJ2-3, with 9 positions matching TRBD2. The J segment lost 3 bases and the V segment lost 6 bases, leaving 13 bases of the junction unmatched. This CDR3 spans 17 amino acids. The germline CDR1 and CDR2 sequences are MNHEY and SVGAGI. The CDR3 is CASRGNRLADPTDTQYF. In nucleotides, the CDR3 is TGTGCCAGCAGGGGGAACAGACTAGCGGACCCGACAGATACGCAGTATTTT.

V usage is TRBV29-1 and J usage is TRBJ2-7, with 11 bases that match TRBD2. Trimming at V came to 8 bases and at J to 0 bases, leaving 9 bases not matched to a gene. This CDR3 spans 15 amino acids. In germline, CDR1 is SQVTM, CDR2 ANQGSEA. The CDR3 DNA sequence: TGCAGCTATAGACTAGCGGGAACGAGCTCCTACGAGCAGTACTTC. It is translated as CSYRLAGTSSYEQYF.

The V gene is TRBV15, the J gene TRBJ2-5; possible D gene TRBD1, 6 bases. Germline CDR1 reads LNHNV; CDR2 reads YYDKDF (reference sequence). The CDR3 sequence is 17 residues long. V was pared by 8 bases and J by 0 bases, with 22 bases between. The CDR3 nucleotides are TGTGCCACCTCCACCCGCTCTTCACAGGGTTACCAAGAGACCCAGTACTTC. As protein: CATSTRSSQGYQETQYF.

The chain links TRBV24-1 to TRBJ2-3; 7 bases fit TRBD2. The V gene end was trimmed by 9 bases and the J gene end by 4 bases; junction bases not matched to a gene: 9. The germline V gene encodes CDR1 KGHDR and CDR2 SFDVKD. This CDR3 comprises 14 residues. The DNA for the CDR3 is TGTGCCACCGAACAAGGTGGGGGGGCAGATACGCAGTATTTT. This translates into CATEQGGGADTQYF.

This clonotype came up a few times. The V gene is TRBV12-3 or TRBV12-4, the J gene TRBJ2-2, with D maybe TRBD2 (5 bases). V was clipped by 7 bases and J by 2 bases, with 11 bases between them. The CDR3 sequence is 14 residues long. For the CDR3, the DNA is TGTGCCAGCATGGTAGCGTCAAACACCGGGGAGCTGTTTTTT. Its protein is CASMVASNTGELFF.

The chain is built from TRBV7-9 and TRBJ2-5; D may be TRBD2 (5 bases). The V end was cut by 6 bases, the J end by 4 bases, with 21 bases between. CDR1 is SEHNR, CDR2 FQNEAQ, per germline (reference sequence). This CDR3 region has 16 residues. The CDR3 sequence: CASRPIRVSGRETQYF. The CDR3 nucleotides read TGTGCCAGCAGACCTATAAGGGTCTCGGGGAGAGAGACCCAGTACTTC.

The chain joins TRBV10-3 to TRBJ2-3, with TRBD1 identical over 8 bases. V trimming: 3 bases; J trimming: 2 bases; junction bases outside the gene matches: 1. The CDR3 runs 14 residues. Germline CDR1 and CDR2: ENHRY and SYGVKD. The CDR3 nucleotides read TGTGCCATCAGTGACAGGGGGCTCACAGATACGCAGTATTTT. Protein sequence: CAISDRGLTDTQYF.

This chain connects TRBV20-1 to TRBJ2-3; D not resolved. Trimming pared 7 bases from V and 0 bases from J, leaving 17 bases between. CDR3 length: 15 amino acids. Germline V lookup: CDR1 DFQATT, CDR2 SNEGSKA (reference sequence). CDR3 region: CSGHQDRGSTDTQYF. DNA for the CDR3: TGCAGTGGCCACCAGGACCGTGGTAGCACAGATACGCAGTATTTT.

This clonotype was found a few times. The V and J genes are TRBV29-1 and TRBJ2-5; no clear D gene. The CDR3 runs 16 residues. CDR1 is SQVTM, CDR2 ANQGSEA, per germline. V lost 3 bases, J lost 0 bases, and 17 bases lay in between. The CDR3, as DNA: TGCAGCGTTGAGCTTCTGCGGTGGGGTAACCAAGAGACCCAGTACTTC. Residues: CSVELLRWGNQETQYF.

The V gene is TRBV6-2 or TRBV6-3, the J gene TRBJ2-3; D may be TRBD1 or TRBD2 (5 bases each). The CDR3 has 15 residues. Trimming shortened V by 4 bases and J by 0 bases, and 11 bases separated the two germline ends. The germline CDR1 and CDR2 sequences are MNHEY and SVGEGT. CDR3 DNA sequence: TGTGCCAGCAGTTGGGACCCAACTAGCACAGATACGCAGTATTTT. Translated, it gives CASSWDPTSTDTQYF.

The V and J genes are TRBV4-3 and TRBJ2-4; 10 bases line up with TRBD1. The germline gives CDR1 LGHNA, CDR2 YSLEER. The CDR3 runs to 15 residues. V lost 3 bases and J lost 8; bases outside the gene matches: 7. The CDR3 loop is CASSHSGGTGDIQYF. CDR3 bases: TGCGCCAGCAGCCACTCAGGCGGGACAGGGGACATTCAGTACTTC.

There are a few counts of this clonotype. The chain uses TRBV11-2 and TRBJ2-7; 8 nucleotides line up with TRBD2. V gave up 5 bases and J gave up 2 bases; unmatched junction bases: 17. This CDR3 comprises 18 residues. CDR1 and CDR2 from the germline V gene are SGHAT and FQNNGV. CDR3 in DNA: TGTGCCAGCAGCAAAAGGGGCCTTAACGGGGGGGTCGCCTACGAGCAGTACTTC. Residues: CASSKRGLNGGVAYEQYF.

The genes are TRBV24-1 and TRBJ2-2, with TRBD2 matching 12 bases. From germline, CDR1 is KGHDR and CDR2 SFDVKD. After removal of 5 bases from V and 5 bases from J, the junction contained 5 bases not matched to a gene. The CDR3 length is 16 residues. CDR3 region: CATSGLAGVDTGELFF. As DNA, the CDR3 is TGTGCCACCAGTGGACTAGCGGGAGTGGATACCGGGGAGCTGTTTTTT.

The CDR3 spells CASSFGRLAGRWGTDTQYF. Here the CDR3 DNA reads TGTGCCAGCAGCTTTGGTCGCCTAGCGGGGAGGTGGGGCACAGATACGCAGTATTTT. V usage is TRBV7-2 and J usage is TRBJ2-3; 9 nucleotides match TRBD2. Germline values: CDR1 SGHTA, CDR2 FQGNSA. V was pared by 3 bases and J by 1 base, with 14 bases of the junction left unmatched. CDR3 length: 19 amino acids.

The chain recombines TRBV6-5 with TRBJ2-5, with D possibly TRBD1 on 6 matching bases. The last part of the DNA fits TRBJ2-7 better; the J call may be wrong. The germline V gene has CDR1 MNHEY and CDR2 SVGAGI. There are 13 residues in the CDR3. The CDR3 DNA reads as TGTGCCAGCAGTCTACAGGGACACTACGAGCAGTACTTC. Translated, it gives CASSLQGHYEQYF.

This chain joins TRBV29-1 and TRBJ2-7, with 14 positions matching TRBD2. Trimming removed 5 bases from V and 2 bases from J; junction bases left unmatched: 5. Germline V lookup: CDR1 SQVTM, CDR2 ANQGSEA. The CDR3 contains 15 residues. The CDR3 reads CSVPTSGRVPYEQYF. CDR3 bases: TGCAGCGTTCCGACTAGCGGGAGGGTTCCCTACGAGCAGTACTTC.

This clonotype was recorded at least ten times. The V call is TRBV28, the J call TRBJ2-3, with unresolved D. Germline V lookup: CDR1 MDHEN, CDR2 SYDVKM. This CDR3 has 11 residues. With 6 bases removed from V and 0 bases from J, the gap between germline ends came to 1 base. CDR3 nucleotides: TGTGCCAGCAGGAGCACAGATACGCAGTATTTT. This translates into CASRSTDTQYF.

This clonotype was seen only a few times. CDR3: CASFSTGTKYNEQFF. The CDR3 DNA follows: TGTGCCAGTTTTTCGACCGGGACAAAGTACAATGAGCAGTTCTTC. The rearrangement joins TRBV27 to TRBJ2-1, with a tentative D call TRBD1 (6 bases). This CDR3 spans 15 amino acids. V lost 9 bases and J lost 4, with 19 bases in between. Per germline, CDR1 MNHEY and CDR2 SMNVEV (reference sequence).

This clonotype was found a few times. CDR3 sequence reads: CASSSGTRMYEQYF. The CDR3 nucleotides read TGCGCCAGCAGCTCCGGGACTAGAATGTACGAGCAGTACTTC. The V and J genes are TRBV5-1 and TRBJ2-5, with TRBD2 identical over 8 bases. The DNA end is a closer match to TRBJ2-7, so the J assignment may be wrong. Germline lookup yields CDR1 SGHRS and CDR2 YFSETQ. The CDR3 loop spans 14 amino acids.